This T cell receptor beta chain was captured by sequencing in a study of blood T cell repertoires in COVID-19. TCRdb's copy holds only in-frame clones and misses some; the assay was immunoSEQ multiplex PCR. The repertoire holds about 150,000 clones, with approximately 83% as singletons. Germline V gives CDR1 MGHDK, CDR2 SYGVNS. The CDR3 length is 13 residues. The ends were cut back, 1 base at V and 3 bases at J, with 6 bases in the middle. Sequencing was carried out using peripheral blood. The chain joins TRBV25-1 to TRBJ1-1, with unresolved D. This clonotype was sampled from a woman in her sixties or seventies with acute or convalescent COVID-19. The CDR3 DNA reads as TGTGCCAGCAGTGAATGGGAGGACACTGAAGCTTTCTTT. This encodes CASSEWEDTEAFF.